Here is one T cell receptor (beta chain) with its context. Its target is not known. This sample was included in a study of cytomegalovirus exposure and HLA in healthy donors. Study findings and constraints: In a later analysis, a missense DCLRE1C variant was linked to TCR beta V- and J-gene trimming.

PCR used 60 Vbeta primers and 13 Jbeta primers. Assay: immunoSEQ multiplex PCR; the TCRdb copy retains only in-frame clones and omits some. Of about 160,000 clones listed, roughly four fifths are singletons. The CDR3 totals 15 residues. V lost 3 bases, J lost 0 bases, and 12 bases lay in between. Germline V CDR1 and CDR2: MDHEN, SYDVKM. Sequences were obtained from PBMCs. The J gene is TRBJ2-7, the V gene TRBV28; possible D gene TRBD2, 6 bases. The sequence was obtained from a man aged 50-60 years in good health and CMV-seropositive. The CDR3 bases are TGTGCCAGCAGTTTGCACCGGGACTCCTCCTACGAGCAGTACTTC. Encoded protein: CASSLHRDSSYEQYF.